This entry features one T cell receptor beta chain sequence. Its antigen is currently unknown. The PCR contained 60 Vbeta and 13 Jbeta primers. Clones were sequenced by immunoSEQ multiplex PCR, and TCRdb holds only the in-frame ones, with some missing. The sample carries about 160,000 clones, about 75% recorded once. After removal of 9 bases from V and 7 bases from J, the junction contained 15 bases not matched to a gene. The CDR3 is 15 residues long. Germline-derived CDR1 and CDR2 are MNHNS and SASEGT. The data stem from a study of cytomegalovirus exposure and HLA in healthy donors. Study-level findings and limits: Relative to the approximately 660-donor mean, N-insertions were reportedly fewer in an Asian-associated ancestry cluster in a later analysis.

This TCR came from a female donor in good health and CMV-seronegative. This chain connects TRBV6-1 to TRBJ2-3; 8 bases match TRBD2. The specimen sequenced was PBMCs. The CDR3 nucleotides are TGTGCCAGTCGGGGGGGCCAAACGGTCACGAATACGCAGTATTTT. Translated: CASRGGQTVTNTQYF.